Below are 20 T cell receptor beta chains sequenced from a single sample in a study of cytotoxic CD8 clonotypes in ibrutinib-treated CLL. TCRdb's table, derived via immunoSEQ multiplex PCR, lists solely in-frame clones and lacks some. Here the sample spans 85,000 or so clones, 75% to 85% being singletons. Sequencing used PBMCs, obtained after 12 months of ibrutinib treatment. Every receptor here comes from a human donor with chronic lymphocytic leukemia.

V and J are TRBV7-3 and TRBJ2-7; TRBD2 is a possible D gene (5 bases). The V end was cut by 0 bases, the J end by 3 bases, with 18 bases between. This CDR3 is built from 17 residues. The germline gives CDR1 SGHTA, CDR2 FQGTGA. Written as DNA, the CDR3 is TGTGCCAGCAGCTTAACCGGGGTGGCGGTCCTCCGCTACGAGCAGTACTTC. Its protein product is CASSLTGVAVLRYEQYF.

The chain joins TRBV7-2 to TRBJ1-5; D unresolved. This CDR3 contains 13 residues. V lost 0 bases, J lost 5 bases, and 5 bases lay in between. Per germline, CDR1 SGHTA and CDR2 FQGNSA. The CDR3 reads CASSLAADQPQHF. The DNA of the CDR3 is TGTGCCAGCAGCTTAGCGGCCGATCAGCCCCAGCATTTT.

The V call is TRBV27, the J call TRBJ1-4; D gene uncertain. The V gene lost 8 bases and the J gene lost 8 bases, with 12 bases spanning the gap. There are 12 residues in the CDR3. CDR1 is MNHEY, CDR2 SMNVEV, per germline (reference sequence). DNA for the CDR3: TGTGCCAGCTCTCTCTTGGGGGAAAAACTGTTTTTT. It codes for CASSLLGEKLFF.

CDR3 nucleotide sequence: TGCAGCGTTGGCCGGGACAGCAATCAGCCCCAGCATTTT. Encoded protein: CSVGRDSNQPQHF. The chain combines TRBV29-1 with TRBJ1-5, with D tentatively TRBD1 (5 bases). Germline CDR1 and CDR2: SQVTM and ANQGSEA. This CDR3 has 13 residues. V was shortened by 4 bases and J by 1 base, with 8 bases between the two germline ends.

This sequence joins TRBV7-3 and TRBJ2-1; D is unresolved. Per the germline V gene, CDR1 is SGHTA and CDR2 is FQGTGA. With 3 bases removed from V and 8 bases from J, the gap between germline ends came to 11 bases. This CDR3 region has 13 residues. DNA of the CDR3: TGTGCCAGCAGCTTGGACCCCCCGGATGAGCAGTTCTTC. It specifies CASSLDPPDEQFF. The entire variable domain, with the rest obtained from reference TRBV7-3 and TRBJ2-1, is as follows: GAGVSQTPSNKVTEKGKYVELRCDPISGHTALYWYRQSLGQGPEFLIYFQGTGAADDSGLPNDRFFAVRPEGSVSTLKIQRTERGDSAVYLCASSLDPPDEQFFGPGTRLTVL.

V gene TRBV27 combines with J gene TRBJ1-6, with 9 bases matching TRBD1. The J segment lost 6 bases and the V segment lost 4 bases, leaving 4 bases of the junction unmatched. Germline CDR1 and CDR2: MNHEY and SMNVEV (reference sequence). The CDR3 runs 15 residues. In DNA, the CDR3 is TGTGCCAGCAGTTCACAGGGGGCTCCTAATTCACCCCTCCACTTT. It translates to CASSSQGAPNSPLHF.

The chain carries TRBV5-6 and TRBJ2-7; the match to TRBD2 covers 7 bases. The CDR3 covers 15 residues. The V and J ends lost 4 bases and 2 bases, in that order; junction bases with no gene match: 9. The germline CDR1 and CDR2 sequences are SGHDT and YYEEEE. The CDR3 loop is CASSTRDYLTYEQYF. Written as DNA, the CDR3 is TGTGCCAGCAGCACCCGGGACTACCTAACCTACGAGCAGTACTTC.

This clone was counted ten times or more. The rearrangement uses TRBV29-1 and TRBJ1-2; tentatively, D is TRBD1 (6 bases). CDR1 and CDR2 from the germline V gene are SQVTM and ANQGSEA. V dropped 3 bases and J dropped 5 bases, with 19 bases sitting between them. CDR3 length equals 15 residues. This CDR3 reads CSVDGLGGAGYGYTF. The CDR3 DNA follows: TGCAGCGTTGACGGCTTGGGGGGGGCAGGGTATGGCTACACCTTC.

This clone was seen only a few times. This chain joins TRBV18 and TRBJ2-7, with TRBD1 matching over 8 bases. Germline lookup yields CDR1 KGHSH and CDR2 LQKENI. The CDR3 sequence is 17 residues long. After removal of 3 bases from V and 0 bases from J, the junction contained 10 bases not matched to a gene. The CDR3 is CASSPPVTGAHSYEQYF. In DNA, the CDR3 is TGTGCCAGCTCACCTCCAGTGACAGGGGCTCACTCCTACGAGCAGTACTTC.

The chain employs TRBV6-6 and TRBJ2-1, with a weak D call TRBD1 (5 bases). Germline V gives CDR1 MNHNY, CDR2 SVGAGI (reference sequence). V lost 8 bases to trimming and J lost 0 bases, with 11 bases between them. This CDR3 has 14 amino acids. CDR3 sequence reads: CASADSNSYNEQFF. CDR3 coding DNA: TGTGCCAGCGCCGACAGTAACTCCTACAATGAGCAGTTCTTC.

The rearrangement uses TRBV5-1 and TRBJ1-1, with D uncertain. CDR3 length: 14 residues. CDR1 SGHRS and CDR2 YFSETQ come from the germline V gene. V was clipped by 0 bases and J by 5 bases, with 11 bases between them. The DNA of the CDR3 is TGCGCCAGCAGCTTGGGGGCACCCAGGACTGAAGCTTTCTTT. Its protein product is CASSLGAPRTEAFF.

The V and J genes are TRBV30 and TRBJ1-2, with a weak D call TRBD1 (5 bases). Germline V gene data show CDR1 as GTSNPN and CDR2 as SVGIG (reference sequence). The V gene lost 4 bases and the J gene lost 2 bases, with 11 bases spanning the gap. The CDR3 contains 13 residues. The CDR3 reads CAWTPGRNYGYTF. The CDR3 DNA reads as TGTGCCTGGACCCCGGGACGGAACTATGGCTACACCTTC.

This clone has just a few counts. The rearrangement links TRBV13 to TRBJ1-5; D unresolved. Germline V gene data show CDR1 as PRHDT and CDR2 as FYEKMQ (reference sequence). The V end was cut by 0 bases, the J end by 9 bases, with 6 bases between. The CDR3 has 12 amino acids. CDR3 nucleotide sequence: TGTGCCAGCAGCTTAGGGGGGAGGCCCCAGCATTTT. Encoded protein: CASSLGGRPQHF. The whole variable domain, filled in from reference TRBV13 and TRBJ1-5, reads AAGVIQSPRHLIKEKRETATLKCYPIPRHDTVYWYQQGPGQDPQFLISFYEKMQSDKGSIPDRFSAQQFSDYHSELNMSSLELGDSALYFCASSLGGRPQHFGDGTRLSIL.

The chain links TRBV7-9 to TRBJ2-1; 7 bases align to TRBD2. This CDR3 comprises 16 residues. The junction had 13 bases not matched to a gene; V was cut back by 5 bases and J by 6 bases. Germline loops: CDR1 SEHNR, CDR2 FQNEAQ (reference sequence). CDR3 DNA: TGTGCCAGCAGCCCCCTGGGGACTACAGCCGGCAATGAGCAGTTCTTC. Protein sequence: CASSPLGTTAGNEQFF.

The chain combines TRBV10-3 with TRBJ2-7; 7 bases align to TRBD1. The CDR3 length is 14 residues. Germline V gene lookup returns CDR1 ENHRY and CDR2 SYGVKD. Losses at the gene ends were 10 bases for V and 4 bases for J; bases not matched to a gene: 13. CDR3 sequence reads: CATGDDRVGYEQYF. The CDR3 coding sequence is TGTGCCACCGGGGACGACAGGGTTGGGTACGAGCAGTACTTC.

The chain is built from TRBV9 and TRBJ1-1, with 9 bases that match TRBD1. The CDR3 is made up of 16 amino acids. V lost 2 bases, J lost 4 bases, and 9 bases stayed unmatched. CDR1 and CDR2 (germline): SGDLS, YYNGEE. CDR3 sequence: CASSVGIGTGFTEAFF. In nucleotides, the CDR3 is TGTGCCAGCAGCGTTGGGATCGGGACAGGGTTCACTGAAGCTTTCTTT.

This clone was seen once. The chain combines TRBV10-3 with TRBJ2-5; D perhaps matches TRBD1 (7 bases). The CDR3 consists of 13 residues. CDR1 and CDR2 (germline): ENHRY, SYGVKD. V was shortened by 8 bases and J by 1 base, with 11 bases between the two germline ends. The CDR3 nucleotides are TGTGCCATCTCGCGGGACAGCCAAGAGACCCAGTACTTC. Translating gives CAISRDSQETQYF.

This chain uses TRBV11-2 with TRBJ1-5; 8 positions agree with TRBD1. Trimming removed 5 bases from V and 6 bases from J; junction bases left unmatched: 9. The length of the CDR3 is 15 residues. CDR1 is SGHAT and CDR2 is FQNNGV in the germline V gene. The CDR3 region has the DNA TGTGCCAGCAGCCTATCAGGGACAGGTCTTCAGCCCCAGCATTTT. Its protein product is CASSLSGTGLQPQHF.

The rearrangement links TRBV28 to TRBJ1-1; TRBD1 might be the D (5 bases). This CDR3 is 13 amino acids long. Deletions cut 4 bases from V and 2 bases from J, with 8 bases between. CDR1 is MDHEN and CDR2 is SYDVKM in the germline V gene. Here the CDR3 reads CASSYGGNTEAFF. The CDR3 nucleotides are TGTGCCAGCAGTTATGGGGGAAACACTGAAGCTTTCTTT.

J is TRBJ2-7 and V is TRBV5-1; 7 nucleotides match TRBD1. Germline lookup yields CDR1 SGHRS and CDR2 YFSETQ. The CDR3 consists of 14 residues. With V trimmed by 4 bases and J by 5 bases, 9 bases remained unmatched. The CDR3 DNA sequence: TGCGCCAGCAGCCGGGACAGCGCAGGGGACGAGCAGTACTTC. This sequence encodes CASSRDSAGDEQYF.